The 6 T cell receptor beta chains below come from one sample, sequenced in a study of T cell repertoires in cytomegalovirus infection. Using its own MiXCR run on the reads, TCRdb lists one record per CDR3 protein. The repertoire holds roughly 80,000 distinct CDR3 sequences, 20% to 30% seen once, with 50% in the top ten. These receptors have no known antigen. The specimen comprised CD8+ T cells from cultured PBMCs, sampled from culture after CMV antigen stimulation. The source of these receptors is a human donor in good health (CMV status not recorded). Some clones in this sample may be carry-over from other donors' samples.

The chain joins TRBV4-3 to TRBJ1-5; D gene unclear. The germline gives CDR1 LGHNA, CDR2 YSLEER. CDR3 size: 15 residues. Trimming removed 0 bases from V and 2 bases from J, with 8 bases in between. CDR3 in DNA: TGCGCCAGCAGCCAAGATGGGCAACGCAATCAGCCCCAGCATTTT. Translation gives CASSQDGQRNQPQHF.

This clonotype has more than one count but fewer than ten. The chain uses TRBV7-2 and TRBJ2-7; TRBD2 matches 8 bases. Germline V gene lookup returns CDR1 SGHTA and CDR2 FQGNSA. Unmatched junction bases numbered 15, after V lost 7 bases and J lost 7 bases. The length of the CDR3 is 15 residues. The CDR3 nucleotides are TGTGCCAGCACCCTCACCCCCGGGGGGGTGGGGGAGCAGTACTTC. Translation gives CASTLTPGGVGEQYF.

This clonotype occurred a few times. The chain is built from TRBV29-1 and TRBJ1-1; perhaps TRBD1 as D (5 bases). The CDR3 spans 13 residues. The germline V gene encodes CDR1 SQVTM and CDR2 ANQGSEA. Between the trimmed V and J ends, which lost 5 bases and 4 bases, there was a span of 14 bases. CDR3 region: CSVNFPGRTEAFF. In DNA, the CDR3 is TGCAGCGTTAATTTCCCAGGGCGCACTGAAGCTTTCTTT. Full variable domain (outside the CDR3, taken from reference TRBV29-1 and TRBJ1-1): SAVISQKPSRDICQRGTSLTIQCQVDSQVTMMFWYRQQPGQSLTLIATANQGSEATYESGFVIDKFPISRPNLTFSTLTVSNMSPEDSSIYLCSVNFPGRTEAFFGQGTRLTVV.

V gene TRBV30 combines with J gene TRBJ1-1; D gene uncertain. V gave up 1 base and J gave up 1 base, with 7 bases separating them. CDR3 length: 13 residues. CDR1 and CDR2 from the germline V gene are GTSNPN and SVGIG (reference sequence). The CDR3 here is CAWSALRNTEAFF. The CDR3 nucleotides are TGTGCCTGGAGTGCGCTGAGGAACACTGAAGCTTTCTTT.

The chain combines TRBV19 with TRBJ2-7; either TRBD1 or TRBD2 may supply D (5 bases each). Germline V lookup: CDR1 LNHDA, CDR2 SQIVND (reference sequence). The CDR3 sequence is 15 residues long. V was trimmed by 5 bases and J by 3 bases, leaving 17 bases between them. The CDR3 DNA follows: TGTGCCAGTAGTCCGGCTCGGGACGGATACTACGAGCAGTACTTC. This codes for CASSPARDGYYEQYF.

The chain recombines TRBV5-4 with TRBJ1-6; D unresolved. Trimming pared 4 bases from V and 8 bases from J, leaving 16 bases between. CDR3 length: 15 amino acids. Germline loops: CDR1 SGHNT, CDR2 YYREEE (reference sequence). The CDR3 reads CASSRSAVLDSPLHF. CDR3 nucleotides: TGTGCCAGCAGCCGTTCCGCAGTTCTGGATTCACCCCTCCACTTT.